This passage covers 20 T cell receptor beta chains from one sample sequenced in a study of blood T cell repertoires in COVID-19 (dated by TCRdb to about 2020). Library preparation was by the immunoSEQ multiplex PCR assay. TCRdb took over this immuneACCESS table, retaining in-frame rearrangements with V and J assigned. Such tables are incomplete; in checked studies, under half of the missing clones stem from an unresolved V gene, and the remainder is unexplained. The sample includes 220,000 or so clones, with 82% observed a single time. The ten biggest clones cover roughly 3.5% of the sample. The sample was PBMCs or T cells enriched from blood (not recorded which). These receptors came from a woman aged 60-75 years who had recovered from COVID-19.

V usage is TRBV10-1 and J usage is TRBJ2-7; a weak D match, TRBD2 (5 bases). The CDR3 consists of 13 residues. Germline CDR1 WNHNN, CDR2 SYGVQD (reference sequence). V dropped 5 bases and J dropped 3 bases, with 11 bases sitting between them. The CDR3 coding sequence is TGCGCCAGCAGTTCGAGGGAGAGCTACGAGCAGTACTTC. Its protein is CASSSRESYEQYF.

This clone was counted only a few times. The V gene is TRBV12-5, the J gene TRBJ1-5; the match to TRBD1 covers 7 bases. Trimming removed 3 bases from V and 7 bases from J; junction bases left unmatched: 12. The CDR3 totals 16 residues. The germline CDR1 and CDR2 sequences are LGHNT and FRNRAP. DNA for the CDR3: TGTGCTAGTGGTTTTCGCTCAACAGGGGCGGGCCAGCCCCAGCATTTT. It yields the protein CASGFRSTGAGQPQHF. Supplemented by reference TRBV12-5 and TRBJ1-5, the full variable domain reads DARVTQTPRHKVTEMGQEVTMRCQPILGHNTVFWYRQTMMQGLELLAYFRNRAPLDDSGMPKDRFSAEMPDATLATLKIQPSEPRDSAVYFCASGFRSTGAGQPQHFGDGTRLSIL.

This clone has only a few counts. This rearrangement joins TRBV10-3 to TRBJ1-3; 7 nucleotides line up with TRBD1. V was clipped by 4 bases and J by 3 bases; unmatched bases: 9. CDR3 size: 16 residues. Per germline, CDR1 ENHRY and CDR2 SYGVKD. The CDR3, as DNA: TGTGCCATCAGTGTACTACAGGGGTATAATGGAAACACCATATATTTT. Translated, it gives CAISVLQGYNGNTIYF.

The chain joins TRBV7-9 to TRBJ2-7; maybe TRBD2 (6 bases). Germline assignment: CDR1 SEHNR and CDR2 FQNEAQ (reference sequence). The CDR3 runs to 15 residues. Trimming pared 5 bases from V and 2 bases from J, leaving 16 bases between. The chain's CDR3 is CASSQPGVLTYEQYF. The CDR3 nucleotides read TGTGCCAGCAGCCAACCGGGAGTTTTAACCTACGAGCAGTACTTC. The full variable domain, its missing parts supplied by reference TRBV7-9 and TRBJ2-7, is DTGVSQNPRHKITKRGQNVTFRCDPISEHNRLYWYRQTLGQGPEFLTYFQNEAQLEKSRLLSDRFSAERPKGSFSTLEIQRTEQGDSAMYLCASSQPGVLTYEQYFGPGTRLTVT.

In DNA form, the CDR3 reads TGTGCCAGCAGAGCTACAGGGGGCAATGAGCAGTTCTTC. Translated: CASRATGGNEQFF. V and J are TRBV12-3 or TRBV12-4 and TRBJ2-1; 8 bases align to TRBD1. This CDR3 has 13 residues. V lost 6 bases to trimming and J lost 6 bases; unmatched junction nucleotides: 4.

The CDR3 protein is CASSPDRGRETQYF. The CDR3 DNA reads as TGTGCCAGTAGTCCGGACAGGGGGCGGGAGACCCAGTACTTC. The chain joins TRBV19 to TRBJ2-5, with 11 bases identical to TRBD1. The CDR3 extends over 14 amino acids. Germline assignment: CDR1 LNHDA and CDR2 SQIVND (reference sequence). The J segment lost 5 bases and the V segment lost 5 bases, leaving 4 bases of the junction unmatched.

The chain links TRBV18 to TRBJ2-1; 12 bases are shared with TRBD2. Germline trimming cut 3 bases from V and 7 bases from J; bases unmatched to any gene: 7. CDR1 and CDR2 from the germline V gene are KGHSH and LQKENI. This CDR3 comprises 16 residues. The CDR3 DNA reads as TGTGCCAGCTCACCTACGACTAGCGGGAGCGGGAATGAGCAGTTCTTC. Its protein product is CASSPTTSGSGNEQFF.

This chain joins TRBV4-2 and TRBJ1-3, with D tentatively TRBD1 (5 bases). There are 16 residues in the CDR3. Per the germline V gene, CDR1 is LGHNA and CDR2 is YNFKEQ. Trimming removed 1 base from V and 2 bases from J, with 12 bases in between. In DNA form, the CDR3 reads TGTGCCAGCAGCCAAGCGGGGGGGTCGGCTGGAAACACCATATATTTT. The encoded protein is CASSQAGGSAGNTIYF.

V gene TRBV18 combines with J gene TRBJ2-7; possibly TRBD1 for D (6 bases). The CDR3 runs to 15 residues. Germline loops: CDR1 KGHSH, CDR2 LQKENI. Trimming cost V 8 bases and J 0 bases, with 17 bases left between them. CDR3 residues: CASHQGIGSSYEQYF. The DNA of the CDR3 is TGTGCCAGCCACCAGGGGATTGGGAGCTCCTACGAGCAGTACTTC.

This chain links TRBV11-2 with TRBJ2-1; TRBD2 might be the D (6 bases). Germline CDR1 and CDR2: SGHAT and FQNNGV. This CDR3 region has 15 residues. The V end was cut by 0 bases, the J end by 4 bases, with 10 bases between. In DNA form, the CDR3 reads TGTGCCAGCAGCTTAGACGGGACTGATTACAATGAGCAGTTCTTC. This codes for CASSLDGTDYNEQFF.

This rearrangement joins TRBV10-3 to TRBJ2-5; 9 positions agree with TRBD1. This CDR3 spans 15 amino acids. V dropped 0 bases and J dropped 5; count of bases not matched to a gene: 4. Germline values: CDR1 ENHRY, CDR2 SYGVKD. The DNA for the CDR3 is TGTGCCATCAGTGAGTCGTTCACAGGGGGCGAGACCCAGTACTTC. It yields the protein CAISESFTGGETQYF.

V gene TRBV27 combines with J gene TRBJ1-5; D possibly corresponds to TRBD1 (6 bases). V gave up 5 bases and J gave up 1 base, with 18 bases separating them. Germline CDR1 MNHEY, CDR2 SMNVEV (reference sequence). This CDR3 is built from 17 residues. The CDR3 DNA reads as TGTGCCAGCAGTGCCCGGGGGGCGTATGAAAGCAATCAGCCCCAGCATTTT. It translates to CASSARGAYESNQPQHF.

J is TRBJ1-5 and V is TRBV18; TRBD1 is a possible D gene (5 bases). V shed 3 bases and J shed 4 bases, with 22 bases lying between them. This CDR3 spans 18 amino acids. CDR1 and CDR2 from the germline V gene are KGHSH and LQKENI. The CDR3 protein is CASSPNRGGGIDNQPQHF. The CDR3 nucleotides are TGTGCCAGCTCACCTAACCGGGGGGGAGGGATCGATAATCAGCCCCAGCATTTT.

About this clone itself: Other nucleotide sequences from this sample produce the same CDR3. The V gene is TRBV19, the J gene TRBJ1-4; D uncertain. Trimming took off 5 bases at V and 8 bases at J, with 12 bases between the two ends. The CDR3 spans 13 residues. Germline V CDR1 and CDR2: LNHDA, SQIVND (reference sequence). The chain's CDR3 is CASSARRGEKLFF. DNA for the CDR3: TGTGCCAGTAGTGCTCGACGAGGAGAAAAACTGTTTTTT.

The rearrangement uses TRBV19 and TRBJ2-7; 7 bases are shared with TRBD2. V trimming: 3 bases; J trimming: 7 bases; junction bases outside the gene matches: 15. Per the germline V gene, CDR1 is LNHDA and CDR2 is SQIVND (reference sequence). The CDR3 runs to 16 residues. CDR3 sequence: CASSIKGWSSGGEQYF. DNA of the CDR3: TGTGCCAGTAGTATTAAAGGGTGGTCTAGCGGAGGTGAGCAGTACTTC.

The chain recombines TRBV14 with TRBJ2-1; a possible D gene is TRBD1 (6 bases). Germline CDR1 SGHDN, CDR2 FVKESK. The CDR3 runs 14 residues. Trimming took 0 bases from V and 15 from J, leaving 18 bases between them. The DNA of the CDR3 is TGTGCCAGCAGCCAAGATTTTGTCACAGGGAGTCTGTTCTTC. Its translation: CASSQDFVTGSLFF.

The gene calls are TRBV19 and TRBJ1-5; D unclear. Germline values: CDR1 LNHDA, CDR2 SQIVND (reference sequence). CDR3 length: 15 residues. V lost 4 bases and J 8 bases, leaving 18 bases between the germline ends. This CDR3 reads CASSTTPAGLEPQHF. The CDR3 DNA follows: TGTGCCAGTAGTACAACGCCTGCAGGATTGGAGCCCCAGCATTTT.

For the CDR3, the DNA is TGTGCCAGCGTGCTTGATTGGACAGGGGGCGGTGGCTACACCTTC. It is translated as CASVLDWTGGGGYTF. The chain combines TRBV5-5 with TRBJ1-2, with 11 positions matching TRBD1. V dropped 7 bases and J dropped 7; count of bases not matched to a gene: 12. CDR1 is SGHKS and CDR2 is YYEKEE in the germline V gene (reference sequence). This CDR3 spans 15 amino acids.

The rearrangement links TRBV3-1 (or the pseudogene TRBV3-2) to TRBJ2-5; the match to TRBD1 covers 7 bases. CDR1 is LGHDT, CDR2 YNNKEL, per germline (reference sequence). J gave up 1 base and V 4 bases, and 3 bases lay outside the gene matches. CDR3 length: 14 residues. CDR3 residues: CASSRYRGQETQYF. CDR3 nucleotides: TGTGCCAGCAGCCGGTACAGGGGCCAAGAGACCCAGTACTTC.

The V gene is TRBV11-2, the J gene TRBJ2-7, with 9 bases lining up with TRBD1. With 0 bases clipped from V and 6 bases from J, the junction kept 15 bases outside the gene matches. This CDR3 has 18 residues. Per germline, CDR1 SGHAT and CDR2 FQNNGV. For the CDR3, the DNA is TGTGCCAGCAGCTTAGATAGGGCCTGGAACAGGGGGCATCGCGAGCAGTACTTC. Translating gives CASSLDRAWNRGHREQYF.